The next 19 T cell receptor beta chains were all read from a single sample in a study of circulating tumor DNA in untreated peripheral T-cell lymphoma. Assay: immunoSEQ multiplex PCR; the TCRdb copy retains only in-frame clones and omits some. The sample records some 8,700 clones, 70% to 85% being singletons. Sample: tumor tissue. The receptor set was obtained from a human donor with peripheral T-cell lymphoma.

This clone was observed once. The chain combines TRBV25-1 with TRBJ1-1; weak D call: TRBD1 (6 bases). This CDR3 has 14 residues. Between the trimmed V and J ends, which lost 5 bases and 7 bases, there was a span of 17 bases. Germline CDR1 and CDR2: MGHDK and SYGVNS. Here the CDR3 reads CASSQTGTQGEAFF. In nucleotides, the CDR3 is TGTGCCAGCAGTCAAACAGGGACCCAGGGTGAAGCTTTCTTT.

The rearrangement uses TRBV27 and TRBJ2-5, with 7 bases lining up with TRBD1. Germline-derived CDR1 and CDR2 are MNHEY and SMNVEV (reference sequence). V was pared by 3 bases and J by 0 bases, with 10 bases of the junction left unmatched. This CDR3 is 17 amino acids long. The CDR3 DNA reads as TGTGCCAGCAGTTTGGGGACAGCCGTCTTCTACCAAGAGACCCAGTACTTC. It yields the protein CASSLGTAVFYQETQYF.

There are a few counts of this clone. The chain links TRBV6-8 to TRBJ1-4; tentatively, D is TRBD1 (5 bases). Germline V lookup: CDR1 MNHGY, CDR2 SAAAGT. The CDR3 covers 14 residues. The V end was cut by 2 bases, the J end by 5 bases, with 9 bases between. The CDR3 DNA reads TGTGCCAGCAGTTACGGGCAGGGAAATGAAAAACTGTTTTTT. Its protein is CASSYGQGNEKLFF.

For this clone: Its ends do not fully match the called genes, so a read error is possible. The gene calls are TRBV19 and TRBJ1-6; D not certain. This CDR3 spans 13 amino acids. Germline CDR1 LNHDA, CDR2 SQIVND (reference sequence). CDR3 in amino acids: CASSALGISPLHF. CDR3 nucleotide sequence: TGTGCCAGTAGTGCCCTCGGGATTTCACCCCTTCACTTT.

The chain combines TRBV29-1 with TRBJ1-5; D not resolved. CDR3 length: 13 residues. V was trimmed by 5 bases and J by 0 bases, leaving 8 bases between them. The germline gives CDR1 SQVTM, CDR2 ANQGSEA. CDR3 protein: CSVRADSNQPQHF. The CDR3 DNA follows: TGCAGCGTTAGGGCGGATAGCAATCAGCCCCAGCATTTT.

The chain joins TRBV2 to TRBJ2-1; no definite D call. In germline, CDR1 is SNHLY, CDR2 FYNNEI. V gave up 10 bases and J gave up 3 bases, with 10 bases separating them. The CDR3 is made up of 12 amino acids. CDR3 nucleotide sequence: TGTGCCAACACTGAGATCTACAATGAGCAGTTCTTC. Amino acids: CANTEIYNEQFF. Full variable domain (missing parts from reference TRBV2 and TRBJ2-1): EPEVTQTPSHQVTQMGQEVILRCVPISNHLYFYWYRQILGQKVEFLVSFYNNEISEKSEIFDDQFSVERPDGSNFTLKIRSTKLEDSAMYFCANTEIYNEQFFGPGTRLTVL.

The V call is TRBV30, the J call TRBJ2-3; TRBD2 matches 9 bases. V lost 0 bases to trimming and J lost 6 bases; unmatched junction nucleotides: 13. This CDR3 spans 17 amino acids. Germline assignment: CDR1 GTSNPN and CDR2 SVGIG (reference sequence). Here the CDR3 reads CAWSVPLVAGDWDTQYF. Written as DNA, the CDR3 is TGTGCCTGGAGTGTGCCCCTTGTAGCGGGGGATTGGGATACGCAGTATTTT. Variable domain in full (rest from reference TRBV30 and TRBJ2-3): SQTIHQWPATLVQPVGSPLSLECTVEGTSNPNLYWYRQAAGRGLQLLFYSVGIGQISSEVPQNLSASRPQDRQFILSSKKLLLSDSGFYLCAWSVPLVAGDWDTQYFGPGTRLTVL.

This chain joins TRBV18 and TRBJ1-1; no reliable D call. V was cut by 5 bases and J by 4 bases, with 11 bases left in between. CDR3 length equals 13 residues. Germline CDR1 KGHSH, CDR2 LQKENI. This CDR3 is CASSGMGSTEAFF. The CDR3 region has the DNA TGTGCCAGCTCAGGGATGGGATCCACTGAAGCTTTCTTT.

The chain combines TRBV30 with TRBJ2-3; TRBD2 matches 9 bases. The CDR3 is 15 amino acids. Germline loops: CDR1 GTSNPN, CDR2 SVGIG (reference sequence). In nucleotides, the CDR3 is TGTGCTCAGGGGCTAGCGGGACCCAGCACAGATACGCAGTATTTT. Its translation: CAQGLAGPSTDTQYF.

This chain links TRBV6-7 with TRBJ1-1; D is undetermined. TRBV6-7 is an open reading frame whose function is uncertain. Between the trimmed V and J ends, which lost 2 bases and 3 bases, there was a span of 19 bases. This CDR3 region has 17 residues. The CDR3 DNA reads as TGTGCCAGCAGTTACGCCACGGCCGGCTGGGCGGACACTGAAGCTTTCTTT. This translates into CASSYATAGWADTEAFF.

The rearrangement uses TRBV25-1 and TRBJ1-2, with D maybe TRBD1 (5 bases). CDR3 length equals 14 residues. The V end lost 2 bases, the J end lost 3 bases, and 10 bases lay between the germline ends. From germline, CDR1 is MGHDK and CDR2 SYGVNS. CDR3 DNA: TGTGCCAGCAGTGAAAGACAGAGAGACTATGGCTACACCTTC. Residues: CASSERQRDYGYTF.

This clone is labeled large. The chain couples TRBV29-1 to TRBJ1-2, with 10 bases fitting TRBD1. CDR3 length equals 13 residues. V was clipped by 4 bases and J by 8 bases; unmatched bases: 7. CDR1 and CDR2 (germline): SQVTM, ANQGSEA. This CDR3 is CSVGGTGAFGYTF. The CDR3 bases are TGCAGCGTTGGCGGGACAGGGGCCTTCGGCTACACCTTC.

The chain uses TRBV19 and TRBJ1-2, with TRBD1 matching over 7 bases. V trimming: 3 bases; J trimming: 6 bases; junction bases outside the gene matches: 4. The CDR3 consists of 13 residues. Germline loops: CDR1 LNHDA, CDR2 SQIVND (reference sequence). The CDR3 DNA reads as TGTGCCAGTAGTATGGGGACAGAGAATGGCTACACCTTC. Translated: CASSMGTENGYTF. The whole variable domain, filled in from reference TRBV19 and TRBJ1-2, reads DGGITQSPKYLFRKEGQNVTLSCEQNLNHDAMYWYRQDPGQGLRLIYYSQIVNDFQKGDIAEGYSVSREKKESFPLTVTSAQKNPTAFYLCASSMGTENGYTFGSGTRLTVV.

This chain links TRBV10-2 with TRBJ2-7; TRBD1 matches 7 bases. Germline CDR1 and CDR2: WSHSY and SAAADI. Unmatched junction bases numbered 9, after V lost 3 bases and J lost 4 bases. The CDR3 totals 15 residues. DNA for the CDR3: TGCGCCAGCAGTGAAGGGCTTGGGACAGCTTACGAGCAGTACTTC. The encoded protein is CASSEGLGTAYEQYF.

This clone was recorded once. V is TRBV18 and J is TRBJ2-1; D is unresolved. The length of the CDR3 is 13 residues. Germline-derived CDR1 and CDR2 are KGHSH and LQKENI. V lost 3 bases, J lost 10 bases, and 13 bases lay in between. The CDR3 DNA reads TGTGCCAGCTCACCCCAAGACCAAACCGAGCAGTTCTTC. It yields the protein CASSPQDQTEQFF.

V gene TRBV29-1 combines with J gene TRBJ1-1; D is undetermined. The V and J ends lost 7 bases and 0 bases respectively, with 12 bases between them. Looked up from germline, CDR1 is SQVTM and CDR2 is ANQGSEA. The CDR3 is 13 residues long. CDR3 in amino acids: CSAHLGVNTEAFF. Here the CDR3 DNA reads TGCAGCGCCCACCTCGGAGTGAACACTGAAGCTTTCTTT.

J is TRBJ2-7 and V is TRBV29-1; 7 bases align to TRBD1. Unmatched junction bases numbered 8, after V lost 5 bases and J lost 4 bases. Germline loops: CDR1 SQVTM, CDR2 ANQGSEA. This CDR3 has 13 residues. CDR3: CSVRGYRGYEQYF. The CDR3, as DNA: TGCAGCGTTAGAGGGTACAGGGGATACGAGCAGTACTTC.

The V gene is TRBV18, the J gene TRBJ2-7; D not certain. The CDR3 contains 12 residues. V shed 2 bases and J shed 2 bases, with 4 bases lying between them. Germline V lookup: CDR1 KGHSH, CDR2 LQKENI. The CDR3 nucleotides are TGTGCCAGCTCACCAGCCACCTACGAGCAGTACTTC. This gives the protein CASSPATYEQYF. Based on the CDR3 plus reference TRBV18 and TRBJ2-7, the full variable domain is NAGVMQNPRHLVRRRGQEARLRCSPMKGHSHVYWYRQLPEEGLKFMVYLQKENIIDESGMPKERFSAEFPKEGPSILRIQQVVRGDSAAYFCASSPATYEQYFGPGTRLTVT.

The chain couples TRBV11-3 to TRBJ1-1; tentative D call: TRBD1 (5 bases). CDR1 is SGHNT, CDR2 YENEEA, per germline. CDR3 length: 14 amino acids. The ends were cut back, 3 bases at V and 5 bases at J, with 13 bases in the middle. CDR3 DNA sequence: TGTGCCAGCAGCTTTACGGACGGGGGAACTGAAGCTTTCTTT. Its translation: CASSFTDGGTEAFF.